This entry features one T cell receptor (beta chain) sequence. Germline CDR1 MNHEY, CDR2 SMNVEV (reference sequence). The CDR3 spans 15 residues. The V and J ends lost 2 bases and 5 bases, in that order; junction bases with no gene match: 1. The protocol was immunoSEQ multiplex PCR, while the TCRdb copy is restricted to in-frame clones and leaves out a portion. The table has some 170,000 clones, roughly 94% seen once. This entry belongs to a study of T cell responses to AZD1222 COVID-19 vaccine. Material: peripheral blood, obtained on day 0 of MenACWY control vaccination. This receptor was obtained from an adult in good health. The V gene is TRBV27, the J gene TRBJ2-2, with 11 positions matching TRBD2. The CDR3 sequence: CASSLIAGGTGELFF. The CDR3 bases are TGTGCCAGCAGTTTAATAGCGGGGGGGACCGGGGAGCTGTTTTTT.